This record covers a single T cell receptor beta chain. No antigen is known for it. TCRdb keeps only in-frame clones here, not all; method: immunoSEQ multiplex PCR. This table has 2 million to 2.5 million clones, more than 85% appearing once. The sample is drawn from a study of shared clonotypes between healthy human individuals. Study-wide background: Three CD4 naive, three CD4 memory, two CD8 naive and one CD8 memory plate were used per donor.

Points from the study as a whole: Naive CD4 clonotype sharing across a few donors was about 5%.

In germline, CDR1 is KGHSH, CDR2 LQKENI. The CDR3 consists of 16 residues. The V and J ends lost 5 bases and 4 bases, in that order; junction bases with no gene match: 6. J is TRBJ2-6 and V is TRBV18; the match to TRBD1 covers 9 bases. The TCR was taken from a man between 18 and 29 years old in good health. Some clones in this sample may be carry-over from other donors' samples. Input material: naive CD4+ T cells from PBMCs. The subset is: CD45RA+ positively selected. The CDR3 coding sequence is TGTGCCAGCTCATTACAGGGGGCGAGCGGGGCCAACGTCCTGACTTTC. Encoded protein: CASSLQGASGANVLTF. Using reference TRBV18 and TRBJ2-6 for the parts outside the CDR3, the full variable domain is NAGVMQNPRHLVRRRGQEARLRCSPMKGHSHVYWYRQLPEEGLKFMVYLQKENIIDESGMPKERFSAEFPKEGPSILRIQQVVRGDSAAYFCASSLQGASGANVLTFGAGSRLTVL.